A selection of T cell receptor beta chains follows, all from one sample in a study of neurological immune-mediated disorders. Each CDR3 protein gets one entry after TCRdb re-called the 5' RACE reads with MiXCR. The sample holds roughly 32,000 distinct CDR3 sequences; around 4% are singletons and the top ten take roughly 2.2%. Sequenced input: PBMCs. The receptors shown here come from a man between 25 and 39 years old with multiple sclerosis. Both conserved end residues are part of each CDR3. Fields, in order: clone size, V gene, D gene, J gene, CDR3 protein, CDR3 DNA. A D gene is named only where the DNA matches it firmly. Where a row states a size, it is once, few, many or the class of an expanded clone; other rows omit it.

>many|TRBV20-1|TRBD1|TRBJ2-2
CSASPQGTGATGELFF
TGCAGTGCTAGTCCTCAGGGGACAGGGGCGACCGGGGAGCTGTTTTTT
>NA|TRBV5-1|NA|TRBJ1-1
CASSLEPIGEAFF
TGCGCCAGCAGCTTGGAACCTATCGGTGAAGCTTTCTTT
>many|TRBV9|NA|TRBJ2-7
CASSVENWSYEQYF
TGTGCCAGCAGCGTAGAAAACTGGTCCTACGAGCAGTACTTC
>many|TRBV20-1|TRBD2|TRBJ2-5
CSADSGTNQETQYF
TGCAGTGCTGATTCCGGGACTAACCAAGAGACCCAGTACTTC
>many|TRBV5-1|NA|TRBJ2-6
CASSLSGGANVLTF
TGCGCCAGCAGCTTGAGTGGTGGGGCCAACGTCCTGACTTTC
>NA|TRBV11-2|TRBD1|TRBJ2-5
CASSRRQGEETQYF
TGTGCCAGCAGCCGTCGACAGGGAGAAGAGACCCAGTACTTC
>NA|TRBV9|NA|TRBJ1-2
CASSHANKLGNYGYTF
TGTGCCAGCAGCCACGCGAATAAACTGGGTAACTATGGCTACACCTTC
>many|TRBV5-1|NA|TRBJ1-2
CASSRDISNYGYTF
TGCGCCAGCAGTAGGGACATCTCTAACTATGGCTACACCTTC
>few|TRBV21-1|NA|TRBJ1-1
CASSKGPGGWNTEAFF
TGTGCCAGCAGCAAAGGCCCAGGGGGGTGGAACACTGAAGCTTTCTTT
>many|TRBV11-2|TRBD2|TRBJ2-1
CASSTGTSGYNEQFF
TGTGCCAGCAGCACCGGGACTAGCGGTTACAATGAGCAGTTCTTC
>many|TRBV20-1|NA|TRBJ1-2
CSAHGQGSPANYGYTF
TGCAGTGCTCACGGGCAGGGTTCCCCAGCTAACTATGGCTACACCTTC
>many|TRBV29-1|TRBD1|TRBJ2-7
CSARTGGALIEQYF
TGCAGCGCCCGGACAGGGGGCGCGTTGATCGAGCAGTACTTC
>many|TRBV6-5|NA|TRBJ1-1
CASSFQGEAFF
TGTGCCAGCAGTTTCCAGGGGGAAGCTTTCTTT
>many|TRBV6-5|NA|TRBJ1-2
CASSYSTSGANYGYTF
TGTGCCAGCAGTTACTCGACGTCAGGGGCTAACTATGGCTACACCTTC
>many|TRBV27|NA|TRBJ2-7
CASSSGWWGEQYF
TGTGCCAGCAGTTCCGGTTGGTGGGGCGAGCAGTACTTC
>few|TRBV18|NA|TRBJ1-1
CASSPPGGTEAFF
TGTGCCAGCTCACCACCGGGGGGTACTGAAGCTTTCTTT
>NA|TRBV6-2/TRBV6-3|NA|TRBJ2-7
CASSYRYDEQYF
TGTGCCAGCAGTTACCGCTACGACGAGCAGTACTTC
>many|TRBV12-3/TRBV12-4|NA|TRBJ1-1
CASSSEGGTEAFF
TGTGCCAGCAGCTCAGAGGGAGGCACTGAAGCTTTCTTT
>many|TRBV6-5|NA|TRBJ1-2
CASSSTDYGYTF
TGTGCCAGCAGTTCGACCGACTATGGCTACACCTTC
>many|TRBV11-3|NA|TRBJ2-7
CASSLGRQGLYEQYF
TGTGCCAGCAGCTTGGGAAGACAGGGACTCTACGAGCAGTACTTC
>medium-sized|TRBV20-1|TRBD2|TRBJ2-1
CSAWRGVNNEQFF
TGCAGCGCCTGGCGGGGGGTCAACAATGAGCAGTTCTTC
>many|TRBV5-5|NA|TRBJ2-1
CASSLVGYNEQFF
TGTGCCAGCAGCTTGGTGGGATACAATGAGCAGTTCTTC
>many|TRBV24-1|TRBD2|TRBJ2-1
CATSDPPGGMGRNEQFF
TGTGCCACCAGTGACCCCCCGGGGGGGATGGGGAGGAATGAGCAGTTCTTC